One TCR beta chain is described in this entry. The antigen it binds to is not known. No much larger clone exists at a distance of one base, and base qualities are not known. The intended sense of this specimen's time point label: peripheral blood 6 weeks after treatment start. A cohort of around 29 patients with locally advanced or metastatic urothelial carcinoma, treated at Memorial Sloan Kettering on a trial protocol, was included. Peripheral blood mononuclear cells were collected pretreatment and during treatment, at between 1 and 8 total time points per patient. The Qiagen DNeasy Blood extraction kit was used to purify genomic DNA from total PBMCs and from tumor samples. Collected pretreatment and during treatment, PBMCs were isolated and stored as previously described. The sample originates from a study of PD-L1 blockade in urothelial cancer (dated by TCRdb to 2016 to 2017). With respect to the entire study: All patients started therapy in about 2014 and received atezolizumab 1,200 mg intravenously every 3 weeks. TCR sequencing covered pretreatment tumor samples and matched, serially collected peripheral blood taken before and after atezolizumab treatment. About 85% of the roughly 29 patients were identified as males with urothelial cancer of bladder origin, and a prior smoking history was reported by 18 of 29 patients. Durable clinical benefit was achieved by nine patients and was not achieved by 20 patients. The study, an exploratory multi-omic analysis, examined somatic, immune and clinical correlates of response to PD-L1 blockade with atezolizumab in urothelial cancer. Durable clinical benefit meant progression-free survival longer than 6 months, and TCR features were also tested against progression-free and overall survival. Blood samples gave a median of roughly 150,000 T cells and roughly 83,000 unique TCRs, with a median clonality of approximately 0.078. In the same patients, whole exome sequencing and RNA sequencing of pretreatment tumors were performed in addition to TCR sequencing. Patients had an ECOG performance status of 0 or 1 and had received between 0 and 3 prior chemotherapy regimens. Blood samples were analyzed at two time points: 3 weeks after treatment start (second dose) and 6 weeks after treatment start. Pretreatment blood TCR-seq was available for twenty-nine patients, at least one posttreatment blood collection was obtained for some 24 patients, and tumor TCR-seq was available for some 24 patients. What the work shows at the level of the full study, not this receptor alone: Improved progression-free and overall survival was associated with having pretreatment peripheral blood TCR clonality below the median. Among patients with durable benefit, tumor-associated TCR clones showed greater expansion in peripheral blood 3 weeks after treatment started (n = 22, p = 0.022). Small sample size (n of about 30) and many exploratory analyses mean the results are intended to be hypothesis-generating.

To estimate absolute template abundance from read counts, synthetic TCR analog templates were spiked into each PCR. The immunoSEQ assay was used to amplify TCRbeta CDR3 regions from genomic DNA with bias-controlled V and J gene primers. Sequencing of rearranged TCRbeta segments was performed at approximately 20X coverage. As for how the authors treated the data: Sequencing errors were corrected by clustering and CDR3s were annotated against IMGT to assign V, D and J genes. Downstream analyses used only productive TCRbeta rearrangements, leaving out any out-of-frame or stop-codon sequences. To compute clonality, Shannon entropy was normalized by the log of the number of unique productive sequences and then subtracted from one. Fisher's exact test with Benjamini-Hochberg correction, using a cutoff of adjusted p below 0.01, was how clones that differed between time points or between blood and tumor were identified. In its TCRdb copy, this immuneACCESS table keeps in-frame sequences only and misses some clones. Where compared with another copy, unresolved V genes explain less than half of these, and the others have no known cause. Clone size and the V and J calls come from that table; the DNA yielded D and trimming. The sample has 15,000 to 20,000 clones on record, about four fifths of them singletons. The top ten clones comprise approximately 1.6% of the sample.

Relative to germline, V is 6 bases shorter and J is 5 bases shorter, with 29 bases between their ends. CDR1 and CDR2, looked up from the germline V gene, are SNHLY and FYNNEI. Inclusive of the bounding cysteine and phenylalanine, the CDR3 is 19 residues long. The entry retains the CDR3 DNA only, 57 bases that are in frame from base 1. The V and J segments used are TRBV2 and TRBJ2-1; D gene: possibly TRBD2, on 6 matching bases. The input for sequencing was PBMCs, taken around atezolizumab (anti-PD-L1) treatment. The TCR was taken from a man aged 50-60 years with urothelial cancer. The DNA is TGTGCCAGCAGCGGGGGATTGGGGGTTTGGCAACCTCCAGACAATGAGCAGTTCTTC. Translation gives CASSGGLGVWQPPDNEQFF.